This is a list of T cell receptor beta chains from one sample in a study of blood T cell repertoires in COVID-19. The repertoire was sequenced with immunoSEQ multiplex PCR; TCRdb's copy has only in-frame clones and lacks some. Of approximately 28,000 clones listed, roughly 78% are singletons. Sequenced sample: peripheral blood. The source of these receptors is a boy between 2 and 10 years old with active or convalescent COVID-19. The conserved cysteine and the conserved F or W are not part of the CDR3 here. A D gene is named only where the DNA matches it firmly.

cdr3_aa	v_call	d_call	j_call
ASSLGPSGAYEQY	TRBV28	TRBD2	TRBJ2-7
ASSFGTGRANEKLF	TRBV5-5	NA	TRBJ1-4
SVQTGGDGYT	TRBV29-1	TRBD1	TRBJ1-2
ASSEYHSYTGELF	TRBV25-1	NA	TRBJ2-2
ASSQERGSSGNTIY	TRBV4-1	NA	TRBJ1-3
ASSQRMVTVNTEAF	TRBV3-1/TRBV3-2	NA	TRBJ1-1
ASSQTGYDGYT	TRBV7-9	NA	TRBJ1-2
ASSPREGRSGNTIY	TRBV9	NA	TRBJ1-3
ASSYEMWLGGRTEAF	TRBV6-2/TRBV6-3	NA	TRBJ1-1
ASEGGYSGRRTDTQY	TRBV10-2	TRBD2	TRBJ2-3
ATSRSRKTDTQY	TRBV24-1	NA	TRBJ2-3
ASSQGWEGNEQF	TRBV4-3	TRBD2	TRBJ2-1
AAGTENSPLH	TRBV3-1/TRBV3-2	TRBD1	TRBJ1-6
ASSRAGSNEQF	TRBV11-2	NA	TRBJ2-1
ASSQLTGSEQY	TRBV4-3	NA	TRBJ2-7
ASSPGRETQY	TRBV5-8	TRBD2	TRBJ2-5
ASSLPRDFIYNEQF	TRBV5-8	NA	TRBJ2-1
ASSVVGLAAFETQY	TRBV9	TRBD2	TRBJ2-5
ASTREGNNEQF	TRBV12-3/TRBV12-4	NA	TRBJ2-1
ASSSRGGRDEQF	TRBV5-4	TRBD2	TRBJ2-1